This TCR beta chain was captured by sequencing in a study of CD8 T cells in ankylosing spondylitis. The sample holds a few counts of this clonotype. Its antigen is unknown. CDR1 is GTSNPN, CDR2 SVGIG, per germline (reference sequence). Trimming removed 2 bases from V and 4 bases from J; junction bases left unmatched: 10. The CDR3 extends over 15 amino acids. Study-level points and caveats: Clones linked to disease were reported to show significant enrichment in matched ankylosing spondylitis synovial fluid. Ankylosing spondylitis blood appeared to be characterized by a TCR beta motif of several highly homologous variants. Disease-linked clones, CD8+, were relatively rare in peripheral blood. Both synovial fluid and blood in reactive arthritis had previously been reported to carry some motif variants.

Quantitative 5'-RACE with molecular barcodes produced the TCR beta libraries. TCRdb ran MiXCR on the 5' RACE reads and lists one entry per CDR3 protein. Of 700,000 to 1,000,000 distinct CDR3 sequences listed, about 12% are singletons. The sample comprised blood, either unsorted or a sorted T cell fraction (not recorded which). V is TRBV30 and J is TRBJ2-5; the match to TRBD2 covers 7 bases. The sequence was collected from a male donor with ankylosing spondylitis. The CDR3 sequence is CAWSPGLVYPETQYF. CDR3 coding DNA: TGTGCCTGGAGTCCTGGACTAGTCTACCCAGAGACCCAGTACTTC.